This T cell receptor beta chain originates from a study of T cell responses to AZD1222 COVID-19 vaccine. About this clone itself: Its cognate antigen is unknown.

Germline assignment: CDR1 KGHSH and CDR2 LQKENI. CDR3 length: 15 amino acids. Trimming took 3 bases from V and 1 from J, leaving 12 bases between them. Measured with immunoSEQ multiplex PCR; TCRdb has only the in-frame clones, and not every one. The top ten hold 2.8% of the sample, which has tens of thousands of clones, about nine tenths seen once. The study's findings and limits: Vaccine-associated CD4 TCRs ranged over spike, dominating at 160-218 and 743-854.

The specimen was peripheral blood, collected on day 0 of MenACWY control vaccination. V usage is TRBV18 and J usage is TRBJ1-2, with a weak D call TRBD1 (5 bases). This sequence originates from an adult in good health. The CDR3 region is CASSPGTENNYGYTF. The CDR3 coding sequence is TGTGCCAGCTCACCTGGGACGGAAAATAACTATGGCTACACCTTC.